The 14 T cell receptor beta chains below were found in one sample sequenced in a study of technical replicates of blood from a few donors. Using immunoSEQ multiplex PCR, the repertoire was profiled, and TCRdb retains in-frame clones only, with some absent. The profile shows about 15,000 clones, about nine tenths of them singletons. The specimen was PBMCs. All receptors come from a human donor in good health.

This clone was observed once. The gene calls are TRBV28 and TRBJ1-5, with D perhaps matching TRBD1 (5 bases). V lost 7 bases, J lost 2 bases, and 9 bases lay in between. This CDR3 is built from 13 residues. CDR1 and CDR2 (germline): MDHEN, SYDVKM. CDR3 bases: TGTGCCAGCAACTGGGGGGGCAATCAGCCCCAGCATTTT. Translation: CASNWGGNQPQHF.

This chain joins TRBV4-2 and TRBJ2-7; possibly TRBD2 for D (5 bases). V dropped 0 bases and J dropped 4 bases, with 13 bases sitting between them. CDR3 length equals 15 residues. Germline values: CDR1 LGHNA, CDR2 YNFKEQ. The CDR3 loop reads CASSQEVASLYEQYF. CDR3 in DNA: TGTGCCAGCAGCCAAGAAGTGGCTAGCCTGTACGAGCAGTACTTC.

This chain joins TRBV6-1 and TRBJ1-4; D is undetermined. The V and J ends lost 2 bases and 0 bases respectively, with 4 bases between them. This CDR3 is built from 14 residues. The germline V gene encodes CDR1 MNHNS and CDR2 SASEGT. The CDR3 sequence is CASSEPSTNEKLFF. The CDR3 DNA reads as TGTGCCAGCAGTGAACCTTCAACTAATGAAAAACTGTTTTTT.

The gene calls are TRBV19 and TRBJ1-1, with a possible D match to TRBD1 (6 bases). Trimming pared 8 bases from V and 3 bases from J, leaving 16 bases between. The germline V gene encodes CDR1 LNHDA and CDR2 SQIVND (reference sequence). This CDR3 region has 14 residues. CDR3: CASGTGISHTEAFF. CDR3 DNA: TGTGCCAGTGGTACAGGGATCAGCCACACTGAAGCTTTCTTT.

The chain is built from TRBV19 and TRBJ2-1, with D perhaps TRBD2 (6 bases). The germline V gene has CDR1 LNHDA and CDR2 SQIVND (reference sequence). The CDR3 sequence is 16 residues long. V lost 0 bases and J 2 bases, leaving 11 bases between the germline ends. CDR3 coding DNA: TGTGCCAGTAGTATAGAGGAGGGATACCCCTACAATGAGCAGTTCTTC. Translation: CASSIEEGYPYNEQFF.

V and J are TRBV18 and TRBJ2-7, with 10 positions matching TRBD2. The length of the CDR3 is 15 residues. V trimming: 6 bases; J trimming: 1 base; junction bases outside the gene matches: 6. The germline CDR1 and CDR2 sequences are KGHSH and LQKENI. This CDR3 reads CASSPGLAESYEQYF. In nucleotides, the CDR3 is TGTGCCAGCTCCCCAGGACTAGCGGAGTCCTACGAGCAGTACTTC.

This clone was recorded once. The chain combines TRBV9 with TRBJ2-5, with 8 nucleotides matching TRBD2. With 3 bases clipped from V and 5 bases from J, the junction kept 9 bases outside the gene matches. The CDR3 runs 15 residues. Per germline, CDR1 SGDLS and CDR2 YYNGEE. The CDR3 loop reads CASSEGLAGRETQYF. The CDR3 DNA follows: TGTGCCAGCAGCGAAGGACTAGCCGGGCGGGAGACCCAGTACTTC.

The chain has TRBV4-1 and TRBJ2-2; 7 bases agree with TRBD2. The junction had 6 bases not matched to a gene; V was cut back by 1 base and J by 1 base. The CDR3 runs to 17 residues. Germline values: CDR1 MGHRA, CDR2 YSYEKL. The CDR3 is CASSQVSLAVNTGELFF. The CDR3 DNA sequence: TGCGCCAGCAGCCAAGTTAGCCTAGCGGTGAACACCGGGGAGCTGTTTTTT.

This clone was counted a single time. This chain links TRBV5-1 with TRBJ2-7, with 12 bases that match TRBD1. The J segment lost 4 bases and the V segment lost 3 bases, leaving 2 bases of the junction unmatched. The germline V gene has CDR1 SGHRS and CDR2 YFSETQ. CDR3 length: 14 residues. The CDR3 DNA reads as TGCGCCAGCAGCTCGGGACAGGGGGCTTACGAGCAGTACTTC. Translating it yields CASSSGQGAYEQYF.

This clone was seen only once. V is TRBV6-5 and J is TRBJ2-1; maybe TRBD2 (6 bases). This CDR3 spans 15 amino acids. The V end was cut by 2 bases, the J end by 4 bases, with 12 bases between. Per the germline V gene, CDR1 is MNHEY and CDR2 is SVGAGI. CDR3 sequence (DNA): TGTGCCAGCAGTTACGGGGGGAGAGAGTACAATGAGCAGTTCTTC. Translating gives CASSYGGREYNEQFF.

This chain connects TRBV27 to TRBJ2-7; 11 bases match TRBD2. V shed 5 bases and J 1 base; nucleotides not matched to a gene: 4. The CDR3 length is 15 residues. Per germline, CDR1 MNHEY and CDR2 SMNVEV (reference sequence). In DNA form, the CDR3 reads TGTGCCAGCAGTGCAACTAGCGGGGGATCCTACGAGCAGTACTTC. This encodes CASSATSGGSYEQYF.

The chain recombines TRBV28 with TRBJ2-7; 13 bases agree with TRBD2. The CDR3 sequence is 15 residues long. Germline V gene lookup returns CDR1 MDHEN and CDR2 SYDVKM. With 6 bases clipped from V and 5 bases from J, the junction kept 7 bases outside the gene matches. The CDR3 bases are TGTGCCAGCAGCCGAATCGGGACTAGCGGGAACGAGCAGTACTTC. Protein product: CASSRIGTSGNEQYF.

This chain uses TRBV14 with TRBJ2-1; no definite D call. Trimming left V 0 bases short and J 10 bases short, with 10 bases between. Germline values: CDR1 SGHDN, CDR2 FVKESK. The CDR3 sequence is 13 residues long. The CDR3 nucleotides are TGTGCCAGCAGCCAAGAAAGTGGCGGAGAGCAGTTCTTC. The encoded protein is CASSQESGGEQFF.

This clone came up once. This sequence joins TRBV10-1 and TRBJ2-2; TRBD1 matches at 9 bases. CDR1 is WNHNN, CDR2 SYGVQD, per germline (reference sequence). Trimming cost V 6 bases and J 5 bases; bases outside gene matches: 4. This CDR3 comprises 14 residues. The CDR3 protein is CASRGQGQTGELFF. The CDR3 bases are TGCGCCAGCAGGGGACAGGGCCAAACCGGGGAGCTGTTTTTT.